This TCR beta chain is from a study of T cells in narcolepsy. Libraries were prepared by immunoSEQ multiplex PCR; TCRdb keeps only in-frame clonotypes and omits some of them. The profile shows tens of thousands of clones, roughly four fifths of them singletons. This CDR3 region has 11 residues. CDR1 and CDR2 (germline): DFQATT, SNEGSKA (reference sequence). The V end lost 4 bases, the J end lost 5 bases, and 8 bases lay between the germline ends. The gene calls are TRBV20-1 and TRBJ1-1; D perhaps matches TRBD1 (6 bases). Material: CD45RA- memory CD4+ T cells from PBMCs. This TCR came from a human donor with narcolepsy. CDR3 nucleotide sequence: TGCAGTGCTAAGGACAGAACTGAAGCTTTCTTT. Its translation: CSAKDRTEAFF.